This entry lists 4 T cell receptor beta chains sequenced from one sample in a study of blood T cells in healthy people across ages. The authors ran a second PCR of 7 to 11 cycles using a sample-barcoded 5' primer and a J-beta primer mix. From the 5' RACE reads, TCRdb called clonotypes with MiXCR, one entry per CDR3 protein. The sample records over 700,000 distinct CDR3 sequences, 25% being singletons. Another study also made use of these data, one on T cells of mothers and their children.

Material for sequencing was blood. The origin of the receptors is a boy aged 5-17 years in good health.

The V gene is TRBV5-5, the J gene TRBJ2-5; the D is unclear. The CDR3 spans 13 residues. V was pared by 4 bases and J by 4 bases, with 11 bases between. Germline values: CDR1 SGHKS, CDR2 YYEKEE (reference sequence). This CDR3 is CASSKPPSETQYF. CDR3 nucleotide sequence: TGTGCCAGCAGCAAACCCCCCTCAGAGACCCAGTACTTC.

V usage is TRBV20-1 and J usage is TRBJ2-1; 14 positions match TRBD2. The end of the DNA aligns better with TRBJ2-5, so the J call may be wrong. Per the germline V gene, CDR1 is DFQATT and CDR2 is SNEGSKA (reference sequence). The CDR3 covers 17 residues. The CDR3 DNA follows: TGCAGTGCTCTCCCCCAAAGACTAGCGGGAGGGCCTGAGACCCAGTACTTC. Translated: CSALPQRLAGGPETQYF.

This clonotype was counted between two and nine times. The chain combines TRBV6-5 with TRBJ2-3; D ambiguous. Germline V lookup: CDR1 MNHEY, CDR2 SVGAGI. CDR3 size: 12 residues. V lost 4 bases to trimming and J lost 6 bases, with 8 bases between them. Here the CDR3 DNA reads TGTGCCAGCAGTTCGAAAAGGGATACGCAGTATTTT. Translation: CASSSKRDTQYF.

The rearrangement joins TRBV7-2 to TRBJ2-5; 11 positions agree with TRBD1. The DNA end lines up better with TRBJ2-1; the J call may be wrong. The CDR3 length is 15 residues. Germline CDR1 is SGHTA and CDR2 is FQGNSA. Written as DNA, the CDR3 is TGTGCCAGCAGCCATTGGGACAGGGGGTATAATGAGCAGTTCTTC. It encodes CASSHWDRGYNEQFF.